This is a list of T cell receptor beta chains from one sample in a study of T-cell memory formation after mild COVID-19. TCRdb ran MiXCR on the 5' RACE reads and lists one entry per CDR3 protein. Counted here are roughly 250,000 distinct CDR3 sequences, around 15% occurring once; the ten biggest clones make up around a fifth. The sequencing input was PBMCs or a T cell subset sorted from them (not recorded which). The source of these receptors is a man aged 18 to 29 who had mild COVID-19 (a few samples of this study predate the infection). Cell type and time point are not known. Each CDR3 is given with its conserved first and last residue. The D gene is left open where the match is weak. Some rows mark clone size as missing; the rest say once, few, many or name a class of expanded clone.

d_gene	abundance	v_gene	j_gene	CDR3aa	CDR3nt
-	-	TRBV7-3	TRBJ2-2	CASSSERGGELFF	TGTGCCAGCAGCTCCGAGAGGGGTGGGGAGCTGTTTTTT
TRBD2	-	TRBV20-1	TRBJ2-1	CSARAIGGAEEQFF	TGCAGTGCTAGAGCGATCGGGGGGGCAGAGGAGCAGTTCTTC
-	few	TRBV2	TRBJ2-5	CASSEAPGQPQETQYF	TGTGCCAGCAGTGAAGCGCCGGGACAACCGCAAGAGACCCAGTACTTC
TRBD1	-	TRBV5-1	TRBJ1-6	CATRQGADSPLHF	TGCGCCACGCGACAGGGGGCTGATTCACCCCTCCACTTT
TRBD2	many	TRBV28	TRBJ2-5	CASSLGLATGETQYF	TGTGCCAGCAGTCTGGGACTAGCGACCGGCGAGACCCAGTACTTC
TRBD1	-	TRBV29-1	TRBJ1-1	CSVRDRGDTEGFF	TGCAGCGTAAGGGACAGGGGGGACACTGAAGGTTTCTTT
-	-	TRBV5-1	TRBJ2-2	CASSLVVTNTGELFF	TGCGCCAGCAGCTTGGTGGTGACGAACACCGGGGAGCTGTTTTTT
TRBD1	few	TRBV7-2	TRBJ1-1	CASSAGTGMNTEAFF	TGTGCCAGCAGCGCGGGGACAGGGATGAACACTGAAGCTTTCTTT
TRBD2	many	TRBV7-7	TRBJ2-1	CASSPSGGSNEQFF	TGTGCTAGCAGCCCTAGCGGGGGCAGCAATGAGCAGTTCTTC
-	-	TRBV7-8	TRBJ1-3	CASSWTLTATSGNTIYF	TGTGCCAGCAGCTGGACTCTTACCGCGACCTCTGGAAACACCATATATTTT
-	-	TRBV27	TRBJ2-7	CASSLSAGQSYEQYF	TGTGCCAGCAGTTTATCGGCGGGACAGAGCTACGAGCAGTACTTC
TRBD1	few	TRBV6-6	TRBJ2-2	CASTKGTGDTGELFF	TGTGCCAGCACCAAGGGGACAGGGGACACCGGGGAGCTGTTTTTT
-	many	TRBV4-3	TRBJ1-2	CASSQSSAGEAGYTF	TGCGCCAGCAGCCAATCCTCAGCCGGTGAAGCTGGCTACACCTTC
TRBD2	-	TRBV29-1	TRBJ2-3	CSVRSGGAADTQYF	TGCAGCGTTCGAAGCGGGGGGGCGGCAGATACGCAGTATTTT
-	-	TRBV29-1	TRBJ1-1	CSVEPGRGDEAFF	TGCAGCGTTGAACCGGGACGGGGGGATGAAGCTTTCTTT
TRBD1	many	TRBV29-1	TRBJ1-1	CSVGTGGTEAFF	TGCAGCGTTGGGACAGGGGGGACTGAAGCTTTCTTT
TRBD2	-	TRBV2	TRBJ2-1	CASSPWTSGAGEQFF	TGTGCCAGCAGTCCTTGGACTAGCGGGGCCGGTGAGCAGTTCTTC
-	few	TRBV6-5	TRBJ1-5	CASRPRGLWQPQHF	TGTGCCAGCAGACCCCGCGGTTTATGGCAGCCCCAGCATTTT
-	few	TRBV21-1	TRBJ1-1	CASSTDRAGMNTEAFF	TGTGCCAGCAGCACCGACAGGGCGGGGATGAACACTGAAGCTTTCTTT
-	few	TRBV6-5	TRBJ2-7	CASTLPGGGEQYF	TGTGCCAGCACCCTCCCCGGGGGCGGGGAGCAGTACTTC
-	few	TRBV7-6	TRBJ2-6	CASSLGVPSSGANVLTF	TGTGCCAGCAGCTTAGGGGTCCCCTCCTCCGGGGCCAACGTCCTGACTTTC
-	few	TRBV7-2	TRBJ2-3	CASSPPPITDTQYF	TGTGCCAGCAGCCCACCTCCGATCACAGATACGCAGTATTTT
TRBD2	few	TRBV2	TRBJ2-2	CASVSGGFTGELFF	TGTGCCAGCGTCTCGGGGGGTTTCACCGGGGAGCTGTTTTTT
TRBD2	few	TRBV5-1	TRBJ2-3	CASSWDYSSTDTQYF	TGCGCCAGCAGCTGGGACTACTCTAGCACAGATACGCAGTATTTT
TRBD2	few	TRBV2	TRBJ2-3	CASSDGGIDTQYF	TGTGCCAGCAGTGACGGGGGGATAGATACGCAGTATTTT
TRBD2	few	TRBV27	TRBJ2-3	CASSSYPISGGAGTDTQYF	TGTGCCAGCAGTTCCTACCCAATATCCGGGGGGGCGGGCACAGATACGCAGTATTTT
-	few	TRBV15	TRBJ2-7	CATSRRQETYEQYF	TGTGCCACCAGCAGGAGACAGGAAACCTACGAGCAGTACTTC
-	few	TRBV6-2/TRBV6-3	TRBJ1-1	CASRPSGSNTEAFF	TGTGCCAGCAGGCCCTCGGGGTCGAACACTGAAGCTTTCTTT
TRBD1	few	TRBV18	TRBJ2-4	CASSNDRGQNIQYF	TGTGCCAGCTCAAACGACAGGGGACAAAACATTCAGTACTTC
TRBD1	-	TRBV20-1	TRBJ1-1	CSARDKGQGFEAFF	TGCAGTGCTAGAGATAAGGGACAGGGGTTTGAAGCTTTCTTT
TRBD2	few	TRBV4-2	TRBJ2-1	CASSQGSGGDDEQFF	TGTGCCAGCAGCCAGGGTAGCGGGGGGGATGATGAGCAGTTCTTC
-	few	TRBV4-2	TRBJ1-1	CASSQDPGLTTEAFF	TGTGCCAGCAGCCAAGATCCAGGGTTGACCACTGAAGCTTTCTTT
-	-	TRBV20-1	TRBJ1-2	CSARDGKGGYTF	TGCAGTGCTAGAGACGGGAAGGGAGGCTACACCTTC
TRBD1	-	TRBV12-3/TRBV12-4	TRBJ1-1	CASSLATGPGPYTEAFF	TGTGCCAGCAGTTTAGCGACAGGGCCGGGCCCTTACACTGAAGCTTTCTTT
-	-	TRBV29-1	TRBJ1-2	CSVLPGGYGYTF	TGCAGCGTTCTGCCCGGAGGCTATGGCTACACCTTC